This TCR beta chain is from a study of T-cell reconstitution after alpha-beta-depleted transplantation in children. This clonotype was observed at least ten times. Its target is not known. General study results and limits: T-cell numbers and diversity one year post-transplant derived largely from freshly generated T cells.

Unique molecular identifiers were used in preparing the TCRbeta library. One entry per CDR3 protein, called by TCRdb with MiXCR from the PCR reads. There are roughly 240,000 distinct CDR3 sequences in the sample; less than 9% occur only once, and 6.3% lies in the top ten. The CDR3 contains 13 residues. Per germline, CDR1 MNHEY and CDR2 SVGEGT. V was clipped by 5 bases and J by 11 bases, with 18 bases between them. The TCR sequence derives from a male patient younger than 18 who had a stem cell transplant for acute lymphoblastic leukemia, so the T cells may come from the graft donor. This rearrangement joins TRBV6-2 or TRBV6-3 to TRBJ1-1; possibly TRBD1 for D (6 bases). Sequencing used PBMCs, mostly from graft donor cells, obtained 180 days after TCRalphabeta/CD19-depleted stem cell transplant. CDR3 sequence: CASSLDRSGGAFF. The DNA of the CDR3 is TGTGCCAGCAGTCTTGACAGGAGCGGCGGCGCTTTCTTT.